Listed here is a single TCR beta chain. Its matching antigen is unknown. Expressed TCRB transcripts were sequenced because the entire RNA isolate underwent reverse transcription. Clones were read by immunoSEQ multiplex PCR, and TCRdb kept only the in-frame ones, dropping some. The repertoire holds around 250,000 clones, with around 24% as singletons. The CDR3 loop spans 15 amino acids. The V end lost 5 bases, the J end lost 5 bases, and 16 bases lay between the germline ends. Germline CDR1 reads SGHTA; CDR2 reads FQGTGA. These data are taken from a study of beta chain features in type 1 diabetes. Overall study: Sorted cell examination encompassed approximately 110 million cells across all samples.

Study observations and caveats: TCRB CDR3s from Type 1 diabetes patients were moderately but significantly shorter in all four CD4+ subsets. Patients and controls would be equally affected if PCR favored shorter templates.

The chain joins TRBV7-3 to TRBJ2-1, with D possibly TRBD2 on 6 matching bases. The sample was naive CD4+ T cells from blood. The receptor was derived from a young woman with type 1 diabetes. CDR3 DNA sequence: TGTGCCAGCAGCATATGGGCGGAGGGGAACAATGAGCAGTTCTTC. This translates into CASSIWAEGNNEQFF.